The 26 T cell receptor beta chains given below trace back to one sample, sequenced in a study of CD8+CD57+ T cells in acquired aplastic anemia. The template used for profiling TCR beta VDJ and CDR3 was genomic DNA. TCRdb independently ran MiXCR on the reads; one entry per CDR3 protein. The sample has some 200,000 distinct CDR3 sequences, more than 55% seen once. The authors sequenced patients whose flow cytometry had shown CD8+CD57+ cell expansion. The sequenced sample consisted of sorted CD4+, CD8+, or CD8+CD57+ T cells (not recorded which) from PBMCs. The receptors were sampled from a human donor with aplastic anemia.

The V call is TRBV20-1, the J call TRBJ2-7; a possible D gene is TRBD2 (5 bases). V lost 1 base to trimming and J lost 0 bases, with 13 bases between them. The CDR3 is made up of 15 amino acids. The V gene's germline CDR1 is DFQATT and CDR2 SNEGSKA (reference sequence). The CDR3 sequence: CSARVASGSSYEQYF. CDR3 coding DNA: TGCAGTGCTAGAGTGGCCAGCGGAAGCTCCTACGAGCAGTACTTC.

This clonotype has just one count. The V and J genes are TRBV10-3 and TRBJ2-5; 7 nucleotides agree with TRBD2. The germline CDR1 and CDR2 sequences are ENHRY and SYGVKD. Losses at the gene ends were 0 bases for V and 3 bases for J; bases not matched to a gene: 4. The CDR3 is 15 residues long. CDR3 bases: TGTGCCATCAGTGAGTCTAAGCGGGGTGAAGAGACCCAGTACTTC. This translates into CAISESKRGEETQYF.

The chain uses TRBV12-3 or TRBV12-4 and TRBJ2-7; D remains unclear. With 3 bases removed from V and 6 bases from J, the gap between germline ends came to 12 bases. This CDR3 is 13 amino acids long. CDR3 DNA sequence: TGTGCCAGCAGTTTTTGGAGTAGAAGCGAGCAGTACTTC. Its translation is CASSFWSRSEQYF.

This clonotype was counted a single time. V usage is TRBV9 and J usage is TRBJ2-6; D is unclear. Trimming stripped 0 bases from V and 0 bases from J, with 7 bases between. Germline V gene lookup returns CDR1 SGDLS and CDR2 YYNGEE. This CDR3 spans 16 amino acids. The CDR3 DNA sequence: TGTGCCAGCAGCGTAGCCCCCAACTCTGGGGCCAACGTCCTGACTTTC. Its protein is CASSVAPNSGANVLTF.

This clonotype was counted once. This sequence joins TRBV7-9 and TRBJ1-3; the match to TRBD1 covers 7 bases. The germline V gene has CDR1 SEHNR and CDR2 FQNEAQ (reference sequence). V shed 4 bases and J 0 bases; nucleotides not matched to a gene: 12. The CDR3 contains 18 residues. CDR3: CASSSGTRDRYSGNTIYF. The CDR3 DNA reads as TGTGCCAGCAGCTCGGGTACCCGGGACAGATACTCTGGAAACACCATATATTTT.

The chain recombines TRBV20-1 with TRBJ2-7, with 8 bases that match TRBD1. The CDR3 loop spans 16 amino acids. The ends lost 1 base at V and 7 bases at J; junction bases unmatched: 15. Germline values: CDR1 DFQATT, CDR2 SNEGSKA (reference sequence). The DNA of the CDR3 is TGCAGTGCTAGAGTTGGGACAGGCGTCCCGGTGGGGGAGCAGTACTTC. Protein: CSARVGTGVPVGEQYF.

The chain links TRBV20-1 to TRBJ2-1; TRBD2 matches at 10 bases. This CDR3 spans 16 amino acids. Trimming removed 0 bases from V and 4 bases from J; junction bases left unmatched: 6. Germline V gene sequence: CDR1 DFQATT, CDR2 SNEGSKA (reference sequence). The chain's CDR3 is CSARDFVAGGYNEQFF. As DNA, the CDR3 is TGCAGTGCTAGAGACTTTGTAGCGGGGGGTTACAATGAGCAGTTCTTC.

This chain connects TRBV6-4 to TRBJ2-3, with TRBD1 matching over 7 bases. V shed 0 bases and J 11 bases; nucleotides not matched to a gene: 11. Germline loops: CDR1 MRHNA, CDR2 SNTAGT. The CDR3 sequence is 15 residues long. The CDR3 sequence: CASSDSEGGYNEQYF. As DNA, the CDR3 is TGTGCCAGCAGTGACTCAGAAGGGGGCTACAATGAGCAGTATTTT.

This chain connects TRBV6-2 or TRBV6-3 to TRBJ2-3; D not resolved. Per the germline V gene, CDR1 is MNHEY and CDR2 is SVGEGT. CDR3 length: 12 residues. Trimming shortened V by 7 bases and J by 2 bases, and 7 bases separated the two germline ends. The CDR3 DNA sequence: TGTGCCAGCAAGGCCTACACAGATACGCAGTATTTT. Translated: CASKAYTDTQYF.

This clonotype was seen repeatedly, ten times or more. This chain connects TRBV20-1 to TRBJ1-5; TRBD1 is a possible D gene (5 bases). Germline loops: CDR1 DFQATT, CDR2 SNEGSKA (reference sequence). The CDR3 is made up of 10 amino acids. V lost 7 bases and J 7 bases, leaving 8 bases between the germline ends. DNA of the CDR3: TGCAGTGAAAGGGGACAGCCCCAGCATTTT. It is translated as CSERGQPQHF.

In this sample, this clonotype turned up a few times. This chain links TRBV24-1 with TRBJ2-3; D is perhaps TRBD1 or TRBD2 (5 bases each). CDR1 KGHDR and CDR2 SFDVKD come from the germline V gene. V lost 5 bases and J lost 5, with 13 bases in between. The CDR3 length is 14 residues. Here the CDR3 DNA reads TGTGCCACCAGTGGTATCCAGGGAGTAGATACGCAGTATTTT. Amino acids: CATSGIQGVDTQYF.

This chain connects TRBV10-1 to TRBJ2-7; no clear D. Trimming removed 2 bases from V and 6 bases from J, with 11 bases in between. Looked up from germline, CDR1 is WNHNN and CDR2 is SYGVQD (reference sequence). The CDR3 loop spans 13 amino acids. CDR3 bases: TGCGCCAGCAGTGAGAATGCAGGTTCCGAGCAGTACTTC. This encodes CASSENAGSEQYF.

This clonotype was seen a handful of times. This chain connects TRBV15 to TRBJ2-6; D is perhaps TRBD1 (6 bases). V was shortened by 6 bases and J by 2 bases, with 8 bases between the two germline ends. CDR3 length: 14 residues. Per germline, CDR1 LNHNV and CDR2 YYDKDF (reference sequence). This chain's CDR3 is CATSSGAGANVLTF. CDR3 in DNA: TGTGCCACCAGTTCAGGGGCTGGGGCCAACGTCCTGACTTTC.

The rearrangement uses TRBV29-1 and TRBJ1-2; possibly TRBD1 for D (5 bases). Trimming took off 7 bases at V and 7 bases at J, with 16 bases between the two ends. This CDR3 is built from 12 residues. The germline V gene has CDR1 SQVTM and CDR2 ANQGSEA. The CDR3 region is CSASSGDSGYTF. The CDR3, as DNA: TGCAGCGCTTCATCGGGGGATTCTGGCTACACCTTC.

V and J are TRBV24-1 and TRBJ2-1; 10 nucleotides agree with TRBD2. The CDR3 spans 17 residues. Trimming removed 2 bases from V and 1 base from J; junction bases left unmatched: 4. The germline CDR1 and CDR2 sequences are KGHDR and SFDVKD. The CDR3 spells CATSDSSGGASYNEQFF. The CDR3 DNA sequence: TGTGCCACCAGTGATTCCAGCGGGGGGGCGTCCTACAATGAGCAGTTCTTC.

V and J are TRBV12-3 or TRBV12-4 and TRBJ2-5, with TRBD2 identical over 7 bases. V shed 1 base, J shed 4 bases, and the junction held 9 bases outside the gene matches. The CDR3 is 16 amino acids. The CDR3 region is CASSLVGGGPGETQYF. The CDR3 bases are TGTGCCAGCAGTTTAGTTGGGGGAGGGCCGGGAGAGACCCAGTACTTC.

This clonotype was detected a few times. This chain uses TRBV29-1 with TRBJ1-6; D is possibly TRBD1 (5 bases). Per the germline V gene, CDR1 is SQVTM and CDR2 is ANQGSEA. The CDR3 covers 13 residues. Trimming pared 6 bases from V and 8 bases from J, leaving 14 bases between. In nucleotides, the CDR3 is TGCAGCGTGATGACAGAGGGCTATTCACCCCTCCACTTT. The encoded protein is CSVMTEGYSPLHF. The full variable domain, in which reference TRBV29-1 and TRBJ1-6 provide the parts outside the CDR3, is SAVISQKPSRDICQRGTSLTIQCQVDSQVTMMFWYRQQPGQSLTLIATANQGSEATYESGFVIDKFPISRPNLTFSTLTVSNMSPEDSSIYLCSVMTEGYSPLHFGNGTRLTVT.

The chain combines TRBV5-1 with TRBJ2-3, with 12 bases matching TRBD2. The CDR3 covers 19 residues. Germline lookup yields CDR1 SGHRS and CDR2 YFSETQ. The V gene end was trimmed by 2 bases and the J gene end by 2 bases; junction bases not matched to a gene: 12. In nucleotides, the CDR3 is TGCGCCAGCAGCTTCTTGACTAGCGGGAGTCCCGTACTCACAGATACGCAGTATTTT. This sequence encodes CASSFLTSGSPVLTDTQYF.

The rearrangement links TRBV10-3 to TRBJ2-2; a possible D gene is TRBD2 (6 bases). Per germline, CDR1 ENHRY and CDR2 SYGVKD. The CDR3 spans 14 residues. V lost 6 bases and J 5 bases, leaving 13 bases between the germline ends. The CDR3 sequence is CAISPGRLTGELFF. Written as DNA, the CDR3 is TGTGCCATCAGCCCAGGGAGGTTGACCGGGGAGCTGTTTTTT.

Notes on this clonotype: The CDR3 does not close with the conserved phenylalanine or tryptophan, likely indicating a read error. The DNA is left out, because the CDR3 cannot be placed on it with certainty; the CDR3 is given as TCRdb lists it. CDR3 protein: CASSQVSGAS. This chain uses TRBV4-2 with TRBJ2-6. Germline V gene data show CDR1 as LGHNA and CDR2 as YNFKEQ. The CDR3 length equals 10 residues, ends included.

The sample holds one count of this clonotype. The chain recombines TRBV29-1 with TRBJ2-1; D is undetermined. This CDR3 has 12 residues. Trimming cost V 4 bases and J 6 bases, with 10 bases left between them. Germline V gene lookup returns CDR1 SQVTM and CDR2 ANQGSEA. The CDR3, as DNA: TGCAGCGTTGTGTCCCCGGGCAATGAGCAGTTCTTC. Its protein is CSVVSPGNEQFF.

This chain links TRBV2 with TRBJ2-2; TRBD1 aligns across 9 bases. The V gene's germline CDR1 is SNHLY and CDR2 FYNNEI. This CDR3 comprises 12 residues. J gave up 12 bases and V 3 bases, and 2 bases lay outside the gene matches. In DNA, the CDR3 is TGTGCCAGCAGTGATCACAGGGGGCAGCTGTTTTTT. Translating it yields CASSDHRGQLFF.

V is TRBV7-9 and J is TRBJ1-6, with TRBD1 as a possible D gene (6 bases). The CDR3 has 16 residues. Germline loops: CDR1 SEHNR, CDR2 FQNEAQ (reference sequence). V dropped 10 bases and J dropped 3 bases, with 19 bases sitting between them. This CDR3 is CAKDSHKTHYNSPLHF. The CDR3 region has the DNA TGTGCCAAGGACAGCCATAAGACTCACTATAATTCACCCCTCCACTTT.

This clonotype was observed a handful of times. The chain uses TRBV10-3 and TRBJ2-1; 10 bases agree with TRBD2. The V gene's germline CDR1 is ENHRY and CDR2 SYGVKD. The CDR3 extends over 15 amino acids. Unmatched junction bases numbered 13, after V lost 11 bases and J lost 6 bases. The chain's CDR3 is CAAALAGGALNEQFF. For the CDR3, the DNA is TGTGCCGCCGCCTTAGCGGGAGGTGCCCTCAATGAGCAGTTCTTC.

This clonotype was counted once. The V and J genes are TRBV6-5 and TRBJ1-2; D is ambiguous. V was trimmed by 0 bases and J by 1 base, leaving 3 bases between them. Germline V lookup: CDR1 MNHEY, CDR2 SVGAGI. This CDR3 spans 13 amino acids. The CDR3 DNA is TGTGCCAGCAGTTACTCGAATAACTATGGCTACACCTTC. Translated: CASSYSNNYGYTF.

The table lists this clonotype with a few counts. The chain has TRBV2 and TRBJ2-7; no firm D call. CDR1 and CDR2 (germline): SNHLY, FYNNEI. V lost 7 bases to trimming and J lost 1 base, with 8 bases between them. The CDR3 sequence is 12 residues long. Here the CDR3 DNA reads TGTGCCAGCAACCGGTTTTCCTACGAGCAGTACTTC. Translating it yields CASNRFSYEQYF.